This T cell receptor (beta chain) was observed in a study of T cell responses to AZD1222 COVID-19 vaccine (TCRdb year 2021). Turning to the overall study: AZD1222 recipients given second doses at about 4 weeks or at about 12 weeks were pooled, since spike-specific TCR depth and breadth were not found to differ between the two schedules. Trial participants were enrolled into age subgroups of 18-55, 56-69 and 70-plus years, which contained approximately 150, 30 and 60 TCR-sequenced participants, respectively. A total of around 240 trial participants underwent TCR sequencing, of whom about 210 had received two doses of AZD1222 and some 26 had received two doses of the MenACWY control vaccine. Results the study describes overall, beyond this receptor: Most participants were white British and females outnumbered males, and the authors suggested that clonal diversity may have been underestimated. Reportedly, almost half of the unique spike-specific TCRs recognized epitopes lying outside the regions that are mutated in the B.1.351 and B.1.1.7 variants. In the small 56-69-year group, the increase in depth fell short of significance, most likely because of low power. The whole spike protein was spanned by vaccine-associated CD4 TCRs, and dominant responses were seen in regions 160-218 and 743-854. After two AZD1222 doses, both the breadth and the depth of spike-specific TCRs were significantly higher than at day 0 and than in MenACWY recipients. No day 14 peak-response samples were available, so repertoires were characterized only after the peak T cell response. Conclusions about previously exposed vaccinees are limited because only a handful of AZD1222 recipients were SARS-CoV-2 seropositive at baseline.

Notes on this clone: Which antigen it targets is not known. No base quality information exists; no much larger clone differs at one position.

The CDR3 regions of human TCRbeta chains were analyzed by immunosequencing. The authors' analysis ran thus. TCRs in the repertoires were matched against a reference library of SARS-CoV-2-specific TCRs that had been generated with the MIRA antigen-specificity platform. Breadth meant the fraction of unique TCRs that were SARS-CoV-2-associated, whereas depth meant the fraction of total T cells that were SARS-CoV-2-associated. Using the MIRA data, each spike-specific TCR was mapped to the spike region that the TCR reacts to and placed in a CD4 or CD8 class. Log10-transformed breadth and depth values were compared by one-way ANOVA with Sidak's multiple comparisons tests. The source is immuneACCESS, and TCRdb retained only in-frame sequences with V and J called. Part of the clones is not carried over; for the studies checked, unresolved V genes explain less than half of this, and the remainder is unexplained. V, J and clone size were drawn from that table, and D and trimming were deduced from the DNA. Recorded for this sample are roughly 130,000 clones; approximately 88% of them occurred a single time. The top ten clones comprise approximately 8% of the sample.

The intended sense of this specimen's time point label: baseline before first vaccination. Vaccinee samples came from UK trials COV001 and COV002, including a single-blind randomized controlled phase 2/3 trial of AZD1222 (ChAdOx1 nCoV-19) in healthy adults. Trial participant PBMC samples were collected at day 0 and day 28 after the second dose for TCRbeta chain sequencing. The CDR1 and CDR2 encoded by the germline V gene are SGHNT and YENEEA. V and J are truncated by 5 bases and 9 bases respectively, leaving an intervening sequence of 11 bases. The CDR3, from cysteine to phenylalanine, totals 13 residues. The DNA shown is the 39-base CDR3, in frame from base 1.

The sequence came from an adult in good health. Sequenced here: peripheral blood, sampled on day 0 of AZD1222 vaccination. Recombination linked TRBV11-3 to TRBJ1-6; no D segment can be confidently identified. For the CDR3, the sequence is CASSESLGSPLHF. In nucleotide form, the sequence is TGTGCCAGCAGCGAATCTCTTGGTTCACCCCTCCACTTT.